This is a list of T cell receptor beta chains from one sample in a study of OX40 agonist ivuxolimab in advanced cancers. The table came from immunoSEQ multiplex PCR; TCRdb's copy has only in-frame clones and leaves some out. Among 75,000 to 100,000 clones, roughly nine tenths were seen once, and the ten largest hold less than 3.5%. Here the sequenced sample was CD4+ or CD8+ T cells sorted from blood, taken in a trial of the OX40 agonist ivuxolimab. The receptor source for this set is an adult with an advanced solid tumor such as melanoma, head and neck, liver or kidney cancer. The CDR3 runs from the conserved cysteine through the conserved F or W. The order of the fields is J gene, D gene, clone size, V gene, CDR3 DNA, CDR3 protein. A D gene is named only where the DNA matches it firmly. The size entry is marked missing in some rows and otherwise reads once, few, many or a size class.

j_gene: TRBJ1-1
d_gene: -
abundance: -
v_gene: TRBV10-1
CDR3nt: TGCGCCAGCTCTGCGGGGGGCGAAGCTTTCTTT
CDR3aa: CASSAGGEAFF

j_gene: TRBJ2-7
d_gene: TRBD2
abundance: -
v_gene: TRBV6-1
CDR3nt: TGTGCCAGCAGTGAACTTTTTGAGGGCGGGGGGTTTACGAGGGAGCAGTACTTC
CDR3aa: CASSELFEGGGFTREQYF

j_gene: TRBJ2-3
d_gene: -
abundance: -
v_gene: TRBV6-1
CDR3nt: TGTGCCAGCAGTGAATACAAATGGTCGGGACCCACAGATACGCAGTATTTT
CDR3aa: CASSEYKWSGPTDTQYF

j_gene: TRBJ1-4
d_gene: -
abundance: -
v_gene: TRBV10-3
CDR3nt: TGTGCCATCAGTGAAGGGGGTGCAACTAATGAAAAACTGTTTTTT
CDR3aa: CAISEGGATNEKLFF

j_gene: TRBJ1-2
d_gene: TRBD1
abundance: -
v_gene: TRBV9
CDR3nt: TGTGCCAGCAGCGCCGGGACAGGGGGCGTACGTGGCTACACCTTC
CDR3aa: CASSAGTGGVRGYTF

j_gene: TRBJ2-3
d_gene: TRBD2
abundance: -
v_gene: TRBV4-3
CDR3nt: TGCGCCAGCAGCCAAGCGGGGGGTGGGACAGATACGCAGTATTTT
CDR3aa: CASSQAGGGTDTQYF

j_gene: TRBJ2-5
d_gene: TRBD1
abundance: -
v_gene: TRBV11-2
CDR3nt: TGTGCCAGCAGCTTCGGAAGGGGGCCTCAAGAGACCCAGTACTTC
CDR3aa: CASSFGRGPQETQYF

j_gene: TRBJ1-2
d_gene: -
abundance: -
v_gene: TRBV5-1
CDR3nt: TGCGCCAGCAGCTTTGGGGTCAACGGCTACACCTTC
CDR3aa: CASSFGVNGYTF

j_gene: TRBJ1-5
d_gene: -
abundance: -
v_gene: TRBV6-5
CDR3nt: TGTGCCAGCAGTTACGACAGAGCCTATAGCAATCAGCCCCAGCATTTT
CDR3aa: CASSYDRAYSNQPQHF

j_gene: TRBJ2-7
d_gene: -
abundance: -
v_gene: TRBV12-5
CDR3nt: TGTGCTAGTGGTTCCTCCAGATACGAGCAGTACTTC
CDR3aa: CASGSSRYEQYF

j_gene: TRBJ2-3
d_gene: -
abundance: -
v_gene: TRBV29-1
CDR3nt: TGCAGCGTTTGGGGTGCAGATACGCAGTATTTT
CDR3aa: CSVWGADTQYF

j_gene: TRBJ2-7
d_gene: -
abundance: -
v_gene: TRBV2
CDR3nt: TGTGCCAGCAGTGAAGGCTACCGGGTTGTATACGAGCAGTACTTC
CDR3aa: CASSEGYRVVYEQYF

j_gene: TRBJ1-2
d_gene: -
abundance: -
v_gene: TRBV12-1
CDR3nt: TGTGCCAGCAGCCCGCCCTACAAGGCCTATGGCTACACCTTC
CDR3aa: CASSPPYKAYGYTF

j_gene: TRBJ1-4
d_gene: -
abundance: once
v_gene: TRBV2
CDR3nt: TGTGCCAGCAGTGACCCGGGGGCAGCTAATGAAAAACTGTTTTTT
CDR3aa: CASSDPGAANEKLFF

j_gene: TRBJ2-5
d_gene: TRBD2
abundance: -
v_gene: TRBV4-3
CDR3nt: TGCGCCAGCAGCCAAGATCCCCAGCGGGGGGGCCAAGAGACCCAGTACTTC
CDR3aa: CASSQDPQRGGQETQYF

j_gene: TRBJ2-1
d_gene: TRBD2
abundance: -
v_gene: TRBV30
CDR3nt: TGTGCCTCCGGGGTAGCGGGATGGGAGCAGTTCTTC
CDR3aa: CASGVAGWEQFF

j_gene: TRBJ2-5
d_gene: TRBD1
abundance: -
v_gene: TRBV4-3
CDR3nt: TGCGCCAGCAGCCAAGATTGGGGGACAGTTCTTTTCGAGACCCAGTACTTC
CDR3aa: CASSQDWGTVLFETQYF

j_gene: TRBJ2-7
d_gene: TRBD1
abundance: -
v_gene: TRBV6-6
CDR3nt: TGTGCCAGCAGTCCCTCCGGGACAGGGGGCGGGGAGCAGTACTTC
CDR3aa: CASSPSGTGGGEQYF

j_gene: TRBJ2-1
d_gene: TRBD2
abundance: -
v_gene: TRBV9
CDR3nt: TGTGCCAGCAGCCCCAGCGGGGGAGTAAACAATGAGCAGTTCTTC
CDR3aa: CASSPSGGVNNEQFF

j_gene: TRBJ1-5
d_gene: TRBD1
abundance: -
v_gene: TRBV27
CDR3nt: TGTGCCAGCCGGACAGGGGGCGGACAGCCCCAGCATTTT
CDR3aa: CASRTGGGQPQHF

j_gene: TRBJ2-1
d_gene: -
abundance: -
v_gene: TRBV10-1
CDR3nt: TGCGCCAGCAGTGATTCACGAATAGTGTTCAATGAGCAGTTCTTC
CDR3aa: CASSDSRIVFNEQFF

j_gene: TRBJ2-7
d_gene: -
abundance: -
v_gene: TRBV27
CDR3nt: TGTGCCAGCAGTTTATCGATAGACAGCGGCGAGCAGTACTTC
CDR3aa: CASSLSIDSGEQYF

j_gene: TRBJ2-1
d_gene: -
abundance: -
v_gene: TRBV18
CDR3nt: TGTGCCAGCTCGCCCTCCGGTGGCCGCAGCTCCTACAATGAGCAGTTCTTC
CDR3aa: CASSPSGGRSSYNEQFF

j_gene: TRBJ1-4
d_gene: -
abundance: -
v_gene: TRBV27
CDR3nt: TGTGCCAGCAGTCCCCCCCTTTTTGGAAAACTGTTTTTT
CDR3aa: CASSPPLFGKLFF

j_gene: TRBJ2-3
d_gene: TRBD1
abundance: -
v_gene: TRBV27
CDR3nt: TGTGCCAGCAGTGACGGGACAGGGGGATTAGATACGCAGTATTTT
CDR3aa: CASSDGTGGLDTQYF

j_gene: TRBJ2-3
d_gene: TRBD1
abundance: -
v_gene: TRBV19
CDR3nt: TGTGCCAGTAGTATAGGGACAGGGGATCCAGATACGCAGTATTTT
CDR3aa: CASSIGTGDPDTQYF

j_gene: TRBJ1-1
d_gene: -
abundance: -
v_gene: TRBV4-2
CDR3nt: TGTGCCAGCAGCCAAGACAGGGCCGGCACTGAAGCTTTCTTT
CDR3aa: CASSQDRAGTEAFF

j_gene: TRBJ1-5
d_gene: TRBD1
abundance: -
v_gene: TRBV19
CDR3nt: TGTGCCAGTAGTCCGACAGGGGGCGGTCAGCCCCAGCATTTT
CDR3aa: CASSPTGGGQPQHF

j_gene: TRBJ2-3
d_gene: -
abundance: -
v_gene: TRBV18
CDR3nt: TGTGCCAGCTCACCCGCGACAGATACGCAGTATTTT
CDR3aa: CASSPATDTQYF

j_gene: TRBJ2-3
d_gene: -
abundance: -
v_gene: TRBV6-1
CDR3nt: TGTGCCAGCAGCCCGCCTAGGAATACGCAGTATTTT
CDR3aa: CASSPPRNTQYF

j_gene: TRBJ2-1
d_gene: -
abundance: -
v_gene: TRBV27
CDR3nt: TGTGCCAGCAGCCTACTGGGGTCGGGCTCCTACAATGAGCAGTTCTTC
CDR3aa: CASSLLGSGSYNEQFF

j_gene: TRBJ2-3
d_gene: TRBD2
abundance: -
v_gene: TRBV14
CDR3nt: TGTGCCAGCAGCCAACTAGCGGGTAACACAGATACGCAGTATTTT
CDR3aa: CASSQLAGNTDTQYF

j_gene: TRBJ2-1
d_gene: TRBD1
abundance: once
v_gene: TRBV29-1
CDR3nt: TGCAGCGTTGAGAGGGACAGGGTGAATGAGCAGTTCTTC
CDR3aa: CSVERDRVNEQFF

j_gene: TRBJ2-4
d_gene: TRBD1
abundance: -
v_gene: TRBV30
CDR3nt: TGTGCCTGGAGGGATCATATCGGACAGGGGAGGAGGAACATTCAGTACTTC
CDR3aa: CAWRDHIGQGRRNIQYF

j_gene: TRBJ1-1
d_gene: -
abundance: -
v_gene: TRBV10-2
CDR3nt: TGCGCCAGCAGTGGAAAGGGGGGTGGGTCTGAAGCTTTCTTT
CDR3aa: CASSGKGGGSEAFF

j_gene: TRBJ2-1
d_gene: -
abundance: -
v_gene: TRBV4-3
CDR3nt: TGCGCCAGCAGCCTCTACCTAGGACAGCGATACAATGAGCAGTTCTTC
CDR3aa: CASSLYLGQRYNEQFF

j_gene: TRBJ2-3
d_gene: -
abundance: -
v_gene: TRBV21-1
CDR3nt: TGTGCCAGCAGCAAAGCTTCCAGCGGGAGGGCCCTCGGCACAGATACGCAGTATTTT
CDR3aa: CASSKASSGRALGTDTQYF

j_gene: TRBJ2-7
d_gene: -
abundance: -
v_gene: TRBV4-1
CDR3nt: TGCGCCAGCAGCCAAGACGGGGTTCTGGAGCAGTACTTC
CDR3aa: CASSQDGVLEQYF

j_gene: TRBJ1-5
d_gene: TRBD1
abundance: -
v_gene: TRBV19
CDR3nt: TGTGCCAGTAGTAACTTCGGACAGGGCAGCAATCAGCCCCAGCATTTT
CDR3aa: CASSNFGQGSNQPQHF

j_gene: TRBJ2-7
d_gene: -
abundance: -
v_gene: TRBV27
CDR3nt: TGTGCCAGCAGTTTAGGATCGGGTCCCTTCGAGCAGTACTTC
CDR3aa: CASSLGSGPFEQYF

j_gene: TRBJ2-2
d_gene: -
abundance: -
v_gene: TRBV30
CDR3nt: TGTGCCTGGAGTGGTTTTGGAGGGGGACGGAAGGCCGGGGAGCTGTTTTTT
CDR3aa: CAWSGFGGGRKAGELFF

j_gene: TRBJ1-1
d_gene: -
abundance: -
v_gene: TRBV6-1
CDR3nt: TGTGCCAGCAGTGTTGGGAGTGCAAGGTTGTCCAGCATGAACACTGAAGCTTTCTTT
CDR3aa: CASSVGSARLSSMNTEAFF

j_gene: TRBJ1-6
d_gene: -
abundance: -
v_gene: TRBV6-5
CDR3nt: TGTGCCAGCAGTTCTGAAGGGATCTATAATTCACCCCTCCACTTT
CDR3aa: CASSSEGIYNSPLHF

j_gene: TRBJ2-3
d_gene: -
abundance: -
v_gene: TRBV6-5
CDR3nt: TGTGCCAGCAGCAACACAGATACGCAGTATTTT
CDR3aa: CASSNTDTQYF

j_gene: TRBJ2-1
d_gene: -
abundance: -
v_gene: TRBV6-1
CDR3nt: TGTGCCAGCAGCCTAGGGGATGAGCAGTTCTTC
CDR3aa: CASSLGDEQFF

j_gene: TRBJ2-1
d_gene: -
abundance: -
v_gene: TRBV7-3
CDR3nt: TGTGCCAGCAGCCCTACGTTACCAAATGAGCAGTTCTTC
CDR3aa: CASSPTLPNEQFF

j_gene: TRBJ2-7
d_gene: TRBD1
abundance: -
v_gene: TRBV2
CDR3nt: TGTGCCACCGAGCCCGGGACAGGGCTTGACGAGCAGTACTTC
CDR3aa: CATEPGTGLDEQYF

j_gene: TRBJ1-1
d_gene: TRBD1
abundance: -
v_gene: TRBV4-1
CDR3nt: TGCGCCAGCAGCCAATGGACAGGGGGCACTGAAGCTTTCTTT
CDR3aa: CASSQWTGGTEAFF

j_gene: TRBJ2-3
d_gene: -
abundance: once
v_gene: TRBV29-1
CDR3nt: TGCAGCGTTGTTATGGATACGCAGTATTTT
CDR3aa: CSVVMDTQYF